The text below deals with one T cell receptor (beta chain). Its antigen remains undetermined. No per-base quality is available; no much larger clone lies one base away. The sample comes from a study of response to subunit inactivated influenza vaccine (dated by TCRdb to the late 2010s). For the wider study: To follow how T cells responded to a trivalent subunit inactivated influenza vaccine, the researchers relied on deep quantitative profiling of the T cell receptor repertoire.

V sheds 4 bases and J sheds 2 bases, leaving 11 bases between their ends. There are 13 amino acids in the CDR3, from cysteine to phenylalanine inclusive. The DNA shown is the 39-base CDR3, in frame from base 1. As encoded in the germline V gene (reference sequence), CDR1 is DFQATT while CDR2 is SNEGSKA. The receptor library was made with RT-PCR. Data came from an Illumina HiSeq 2500. TCRdb passed the public sequencing reads through fastp at Q25 and MiXCR, retaining productive beta sequences. Here each entry gathers all rows of one CDR3 protein and keeps the most common genes and DNA. Within this sample are about 780,000 distinct CDR3 sequences, with under 20% of them counted one time only. The ten largest clones take up roughly 11% of the sample. What the work shows at the level of the full study, not this receptor alone: According to the authors, only a limited number of new T cells may be recruited by each seasonal influenza vaccination.

Sample: PBMCs from blood, taken roughly 5 days after vaccination. This receptor was obtained from a man aged 50 or older who received an inactivated influenza vaccine. Donor details come from another sample of the same person, matched by shared clones. The chain is assembled from TRBV20-1 and TRBJ2-5; TRBD2 is perhaps the D gene, given 6 matching bases. The CDR3 reads as follows: CSANPGEQETQYF. Here is the DNA: TGCAGTGCTAACCCGGGAGAGCAAGAGACCCAGTACTTC.